The TCR beta chain described here comes from a study of T cells in Graves' hyperthyroidism and ophthalmopathy. Study-wide points: A median about 7 months before onset, the model predicted ophthalmopathy.

Ophthalmopathy patients showed a Clinical Activity Score of at least 3, NOSPECS grade of at least 4 and duration under 3 months. PBMCs were sourced from roughly 9.1 ml fresh peripheral blood. Germline V gene data show CDR1 as DFQATT and CDR2 as SNEGSKA (reference sequence). Deletions cut 7 bases from V and 4 bases from J, with 14 bases between. This CDR3 contains 13 residues. It was RNA transcripts that yielded the amplified TCR beta CDR3 regions. TCR CDR3 underwent first-round RT-PCR with the HTBI primer set. TCRdb processed the multiplex PCR reads anew with MiXCR; each CDR3 protein has one entry. The sample shows approximately 690,000 distinct CDR3 sequences, less than 25% of them seen only once. This clonotype was counted ten times or more. The target antigen is unknown.

The sequence was collected from a man younger than 40 with Graves' ophthalmopathy. The chain couples TRBV20-1 to TRBJ1-5; no reliable D call. The material sequenced was blood. CDR3 DNA: TGCAGTGTGGTCGGTGGCGGAAATCAGCCCCAGCATTTT. Amino acid sequence: CSVVGGGNQPQHF.